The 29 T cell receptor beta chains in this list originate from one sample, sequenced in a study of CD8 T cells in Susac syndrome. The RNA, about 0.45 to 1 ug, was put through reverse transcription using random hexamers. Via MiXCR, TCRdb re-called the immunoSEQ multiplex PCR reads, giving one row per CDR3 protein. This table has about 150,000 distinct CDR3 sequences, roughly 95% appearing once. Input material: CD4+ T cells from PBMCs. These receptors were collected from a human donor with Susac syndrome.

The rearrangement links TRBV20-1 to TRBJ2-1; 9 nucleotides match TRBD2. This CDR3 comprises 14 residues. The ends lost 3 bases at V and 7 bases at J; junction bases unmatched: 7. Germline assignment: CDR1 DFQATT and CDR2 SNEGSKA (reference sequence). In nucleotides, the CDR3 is TGCAGTGCTAGGGTGATAGCGGGGGTAAATGAGCAGTTCTTC. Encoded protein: CSARVIAGVNEQFF.

The CDR3 reads CASSFTGVNSPLHF. In nucleotides, the CDR3 is TGTGCCAGCAGCTTCACAGGGGTGAATTCACCCCTCCACTTT. The gene calls are TRBV6-5 and TRBJ1-6; 7 bases are a match to TRBD1. CDR3 length: 14 residues. Germline CDR1 and CDR2: MNHEY and SVGAGI. With 6 bases clipped from V and 7 bases from J, the junction kept 6 bases outside the gene matches.

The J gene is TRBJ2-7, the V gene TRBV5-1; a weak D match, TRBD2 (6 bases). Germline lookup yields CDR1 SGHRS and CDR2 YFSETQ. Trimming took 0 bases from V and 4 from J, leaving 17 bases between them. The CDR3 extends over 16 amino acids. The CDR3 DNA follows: TGCGCCAGCAGCTTGGCCCGGGACTTCCCGCGATACGAGCAGTACTTC. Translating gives CASSLARDFPRYEQYF.

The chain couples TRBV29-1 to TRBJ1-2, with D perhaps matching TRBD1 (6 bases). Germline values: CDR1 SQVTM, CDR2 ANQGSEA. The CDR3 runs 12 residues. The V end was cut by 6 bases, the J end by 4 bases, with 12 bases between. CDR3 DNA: TGCAGCGTGGCTACAGGGTCCTATGGCTACACCTTC. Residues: CSVATGSYGYTF.

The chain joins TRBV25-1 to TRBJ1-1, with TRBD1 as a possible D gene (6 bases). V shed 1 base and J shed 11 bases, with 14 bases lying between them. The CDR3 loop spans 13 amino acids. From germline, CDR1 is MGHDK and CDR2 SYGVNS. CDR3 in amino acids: CASSESRTGRAFF. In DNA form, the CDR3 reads TGTGCCAGCAGTGAATCCCGAACAGGGCGTGCTTTCTTT.

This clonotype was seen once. CDR3 coding DNA: TGTGCCACCAGCAGAGAAGGGTACAATCAGCCCCAGCATTTT. Protein product: CATSREGYNQPQHF. J is TRBJ1-5 and V is TRBV15; no clear D gene. Trimming took off 0 bases at V and 3 bases at J, with 6 bases between the two ends. The CDR3 contains 14 residues. Germline CDR1 reads LNHNV; CDR2 reads YYDKDF (reference sequence).

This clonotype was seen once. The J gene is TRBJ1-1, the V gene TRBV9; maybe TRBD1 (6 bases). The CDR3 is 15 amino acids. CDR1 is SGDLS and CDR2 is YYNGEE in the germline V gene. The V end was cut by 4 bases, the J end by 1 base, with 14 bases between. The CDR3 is CASSSGQLPNTEAFF. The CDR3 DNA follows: TGTGCCAGCAGCTCCGGACAGCTTCCGAACACTGAAGCTTTCTTT.

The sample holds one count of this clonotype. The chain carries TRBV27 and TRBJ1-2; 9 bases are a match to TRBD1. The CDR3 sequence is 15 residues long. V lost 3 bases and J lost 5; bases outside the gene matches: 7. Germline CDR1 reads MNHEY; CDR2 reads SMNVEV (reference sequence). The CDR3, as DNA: TGTGCCAGCAGTTTTTCCGGGACAGGGTGGTATGGCTACACCTTC. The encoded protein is CASSFSGTGWYGYTF.

The CDR3 is CSASSNSPLHF. DNA for the CDR3: TGCAGTGCTAGTTCTAATTCACCCCTCCACTTT. The rearrangement joins TRBV20-1 to TRBJ1-6; D is undetermined. The CDR3 runs 11 residues. V was shortened by 3 bases and J by 6 bases, with 3 bases between the two germline ends. Germline assignment: CDR1 DFQATT and CDR2 SNEGSKA (reference sequence).

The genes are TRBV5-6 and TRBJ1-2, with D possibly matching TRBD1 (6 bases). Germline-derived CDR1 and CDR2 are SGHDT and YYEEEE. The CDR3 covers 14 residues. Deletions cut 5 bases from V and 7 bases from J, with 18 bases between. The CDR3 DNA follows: TGTGCCAGCAGGAGACGACAGGAGTTCGTTGGCTACACCTTC. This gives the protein CASRRRQEFVGYTF.

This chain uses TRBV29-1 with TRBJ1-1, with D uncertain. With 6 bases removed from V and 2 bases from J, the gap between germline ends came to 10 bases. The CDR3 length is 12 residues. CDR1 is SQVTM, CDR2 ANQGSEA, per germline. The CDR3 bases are TGCAGCGTCATCGGCGGAAACACTGAAGCTTTCTTT. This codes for CSVIGGNTEAFF.

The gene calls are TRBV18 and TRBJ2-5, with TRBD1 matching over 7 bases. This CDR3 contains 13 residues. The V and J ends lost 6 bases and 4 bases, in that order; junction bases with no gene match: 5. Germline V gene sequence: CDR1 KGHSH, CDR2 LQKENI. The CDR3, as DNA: TGTGCCAGCTCTACGGACAGGCTAGAGACCCAGTACTTC. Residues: CASSTDRLETQYF.

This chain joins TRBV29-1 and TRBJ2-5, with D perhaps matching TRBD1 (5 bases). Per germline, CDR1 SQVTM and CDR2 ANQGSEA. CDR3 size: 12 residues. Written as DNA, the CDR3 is TGCGGCGGTGGGGCCCACCAAGAGACCCAGTACTTC. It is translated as CGGGAHQETQYF.

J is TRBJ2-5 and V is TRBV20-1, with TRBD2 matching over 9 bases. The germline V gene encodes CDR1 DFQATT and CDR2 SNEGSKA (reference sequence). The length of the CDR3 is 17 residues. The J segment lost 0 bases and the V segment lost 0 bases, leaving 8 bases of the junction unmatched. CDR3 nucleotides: TGCAGTGCTAGAGATGCCAGCGGGGGGAGATACCAAGAGACCCAGTACTTC. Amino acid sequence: CSARDASGGRYQETQYF.

The CDR3 sequence is CASSWAAGSDNSPLHF. The CDR3 bases are TGTGCCAGCAGCTGGGCGGCAGGTTCGGATAATTCACCCCTCCACTTT. The chain has TRBV5-6 and TRBJ1-6; D is unclear. V was clipped by 3 bases and J by 5 bases, with 15 bases between them. Germline assignment: CDR1 SGHDT and CDR2 YYEEEE. The length of the CDR3 is 16 residues.

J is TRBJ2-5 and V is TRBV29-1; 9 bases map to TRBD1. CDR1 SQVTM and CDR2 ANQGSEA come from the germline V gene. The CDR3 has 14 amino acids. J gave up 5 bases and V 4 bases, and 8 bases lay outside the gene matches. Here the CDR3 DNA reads TGCAGCGTTGGAGGGACAGGGAGGTCGGAGACCCAGTACTTC. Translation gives CSVGGTGRSETQYF.

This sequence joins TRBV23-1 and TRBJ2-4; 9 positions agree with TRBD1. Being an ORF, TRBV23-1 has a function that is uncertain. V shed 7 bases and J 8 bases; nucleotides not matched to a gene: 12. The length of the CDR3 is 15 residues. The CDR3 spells CASMLGGQGGYIQYF. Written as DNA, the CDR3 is TGCGCCAGCATGCTAGGGGGACAGGGCGGTTACATTCAGTACTTC.

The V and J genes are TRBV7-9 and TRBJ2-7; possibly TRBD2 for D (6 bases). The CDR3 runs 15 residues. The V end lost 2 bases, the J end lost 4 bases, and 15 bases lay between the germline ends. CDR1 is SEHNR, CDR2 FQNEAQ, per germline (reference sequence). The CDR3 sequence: CASSLLAGTGYEQYF. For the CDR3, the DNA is TGTGCCAGCAGCTTACTGGCGGGGACCGGGTACGAGCAGTACTTC.

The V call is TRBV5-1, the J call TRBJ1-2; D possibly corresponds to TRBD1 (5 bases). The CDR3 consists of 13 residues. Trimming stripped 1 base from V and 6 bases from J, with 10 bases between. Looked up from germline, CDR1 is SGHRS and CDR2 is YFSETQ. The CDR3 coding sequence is TGCGCCAGCAGCTTGCTGATGGGGGATGGCTACACCTTC. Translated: CASSLLMGDGYTF.

The CDR3 DNA follows: TGTGCCACCAGGGCCCCGGAGCAGTACTTC. Translation: CATRAPEQYF. The chain combines TRBV24-1 with TRBJ2-7; no definite D call. Trimming pared 7 bases from V and 7 bases from J, leaving 7 bases between. CDR3 length: 10 residues. The germline V gene has CDR1 KGHDR and CDR2 SFDVKD.

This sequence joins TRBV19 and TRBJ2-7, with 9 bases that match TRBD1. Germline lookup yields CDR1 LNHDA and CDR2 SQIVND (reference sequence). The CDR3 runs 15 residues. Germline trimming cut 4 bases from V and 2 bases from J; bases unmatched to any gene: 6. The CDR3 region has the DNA TGTGCCAGTAGTAAACCGGGACAGGGTCCCTACGAGCAGTACTTC. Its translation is CASSKPGQGPYEQYF.

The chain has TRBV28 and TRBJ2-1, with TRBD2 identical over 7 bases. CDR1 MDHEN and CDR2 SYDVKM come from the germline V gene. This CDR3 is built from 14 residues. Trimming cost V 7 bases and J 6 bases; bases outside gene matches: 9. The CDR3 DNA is TGTGCCAGCAAATCGCCGGGCGGGGGCAATGAGCAGTTCTTC. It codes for CASKSPGGGNEQFF.

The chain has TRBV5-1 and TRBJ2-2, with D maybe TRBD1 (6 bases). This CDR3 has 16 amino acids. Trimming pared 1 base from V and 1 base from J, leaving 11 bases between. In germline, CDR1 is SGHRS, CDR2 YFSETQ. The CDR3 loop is CASSLPGRGNTGELFF. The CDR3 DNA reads TGCGCCAGCAGCTTGCCCGGCAGGGGGAACACCGGGGAGCTGTTTTTT.

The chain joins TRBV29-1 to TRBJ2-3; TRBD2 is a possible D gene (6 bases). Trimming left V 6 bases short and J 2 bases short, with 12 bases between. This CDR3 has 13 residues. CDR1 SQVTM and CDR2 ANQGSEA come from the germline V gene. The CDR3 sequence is CSVARGTTDTQYF. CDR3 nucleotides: TGCAGCGTCGCTCGGGGGACCACAGATACGCAGTATTTT.

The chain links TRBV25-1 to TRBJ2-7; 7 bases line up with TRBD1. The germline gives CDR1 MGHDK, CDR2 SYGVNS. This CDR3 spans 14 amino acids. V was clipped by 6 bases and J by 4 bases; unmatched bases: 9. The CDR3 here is CASRRQGKEYEQYF. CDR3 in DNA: TGTGCCAGCAGGAGACAGGGTAAAGAGTACGAGCAGTACTTC.

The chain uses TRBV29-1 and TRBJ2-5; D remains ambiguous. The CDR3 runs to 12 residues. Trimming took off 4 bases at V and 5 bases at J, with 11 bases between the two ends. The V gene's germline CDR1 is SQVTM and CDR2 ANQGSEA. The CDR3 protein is CSVVPGGETQYF. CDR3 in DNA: TGCAGCGTTGTTCCGGGTGGCGAGACCCAGTACTTC.

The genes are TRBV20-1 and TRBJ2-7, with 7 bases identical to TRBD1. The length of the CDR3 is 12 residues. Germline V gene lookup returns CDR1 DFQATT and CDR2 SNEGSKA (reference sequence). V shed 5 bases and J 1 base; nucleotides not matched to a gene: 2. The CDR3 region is CSAPGGSYEQYF. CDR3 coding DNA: TGCAGTGCTCCAGGGGGTTCCTACGAGCAGTACTTC.

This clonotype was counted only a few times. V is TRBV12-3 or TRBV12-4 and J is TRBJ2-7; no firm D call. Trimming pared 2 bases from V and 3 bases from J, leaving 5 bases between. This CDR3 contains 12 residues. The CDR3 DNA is TGTGCCAGCAGTTTACAGAGCTACGAGCAGTACTTC. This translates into CASSLQSYEQYF.

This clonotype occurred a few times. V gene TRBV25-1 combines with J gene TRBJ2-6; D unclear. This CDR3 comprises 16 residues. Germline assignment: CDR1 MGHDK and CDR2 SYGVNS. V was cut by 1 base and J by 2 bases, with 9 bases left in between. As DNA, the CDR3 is TGTGCCAGCAGTGAATCTGGCCTGACTGGGGCCAACGTCCTGACTTTC. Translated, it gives CASSESGLTGANVLTF.